This T cell receptor beta chain was profiled in a study of T cell responses to AZD1222 COVID-19 vaccine. Study results and limitations: It should be noted that donors were predominantly white British and more often female, and clonal diversity was possibly underestimated.

The data were produced by immunoSEQ multiplex PCR, yet TCRdb's version contains in-frame clones alone and is incomplete. The table shows 110,000 to 150,000 clones, with around 87% occurring only once. Regarding this clone: Its antigen is currently unknown.

V was clipped by 4 bases and J by 3 bases; unmatched bases: 9. CDR3 length: 17 amino acids. The V call is TRBV23-1, the J call TRBJ1-6, with TRBD1 identical over 7 bases. TRBV23-1 is an open reading frame, and its role is uncertain. The receptor was isolated from an adult in good health. This material consisted of peripheral blood, taken on day 0 of AZD1222 vaccination. The CDR3 DNA is TGCGCCAGCAGTCCAGGGGGTCACCGGGGCTATAATTCACCCCTCCACTTT. This gives the protein CASSPGGHRGYNSPLHF.